Detailed here is one T cell receptor (beta chain). The data derive from a study of blood T cell repertoires in COVID-19. The table came from immunoSEQ multiplex PCR; TCRdb's copy has only in-frame clones and leaves some out. The sample shows 450,000 to 500,000 clones, roughly 88% of them seen only once. Between the trimmed V and J ends, which lost 0 bases and 10 bases, there was a span of 14 bases. The CDR3 length is 14 residues. Germline V gene lookup returns CDR1 SGHRS and CDR2 YFSETQ. Sequences were obtained from peripheral blood. V usage is TRBV5-1 and J usage is TRBJ2-1, with D possibly being TRBD2 (6 bases). The TCR originated in a human donor in a cohort sampled during active COVID-19. The CDR3 sequence is CASSLGLRSGEQFF. The DNA for the CDR3 is TGCGCCAGCAGCTTGGGACTAAGAAGCGGGGAGCAGTTCTTC. The full variable domain, with the rest looked up from reference TRBV5-1 and TRBJ2-1, is KAGVTQTPRYLIKTRGQQVTLSCSPISGHRSVSWYQQTPGQGLQFLFEYFSETQRNKGNFPGRFSGRQFSNSRSEMNVSTLELGDSALYLCASSLGLRSGEQFFGPGTRLTVL.